The 7 T cell receptor beta chains given below trace back to one sample, sequenced in a study of cytomegalovirus exposure and HLA in healthy donors. Both 60 Vbeta primers and 13 Jbeta primers went into the PCR. Sequencing used immunoSEQ multiplex PCR; TCRdb keeps in-frame clones, though not all of them. The sample holds around 220,000 clones, roughly 80% seen once. Input material: PBMCs. All receptors come from a girl under 10 years old in good health and CMV-seronegative.

The genes are TRBV19 and TRBJ2-1; TRBD2 agrees at 10 bases. The CDR3 loop spans 13 amino acids. The V gene's germline CDR1 is LNHDA and CDR2 SQIVND (reference sequence). V trimming: 6 bases; J trimming: 7 bases; junction bases outside the gene matches: 3. The CDR3 bases are TGTGCCAGTAGGGTAGCGGGAGGAAATGAGCAGTTCTTC. It translates to CASRVAGGNEQFF.

The V and J genes are TRBV7-2 and TRBJ2-5; 8 nucleotides line up with TRBD1. From germline, CDR1 is SGHTA and CDR2 FQGNSA. With V trimmed by 6 bases and J by 5 bases, 5 bases remained unmatched. This CDR3 contains 13 residues. Here the CDR3 reads CASRGYRGETQYF. The CDR3 DNA reads as TGTGCCAGCAGGGGATACAGGGGGGAGACCCAGTACTTC.

Concerning this clone itself: Other nucleotide sequences in the sample specify the same CDR3. The genes are TRBV18 and TRBJ1-2; D is ambiguous. V lost 3 bases, J lost 2 bases, and 7 bases lay in between. This CDR3 has 13 residues. CDR1 is KGHSH, CDR2 LQKENI, per germline. The CDR3 here is CASSPAGNYGYTF. CDR3 nucleotides: TGTGCCAGCTCACCTGCCGGGAACTATGGCTACACCTTC.

The CDR3, as DNA: TGCAGCGTTAAGAACACCGGGACAGGACAAGAGACCCAGTACTTC. Translation: CSVKNTGTGQETQYF. The chain employs TRBV29-1 and TRBJ2-5; 8 nucleotides agree with TRBD1. Germline CDR1 reads SQVTM; CDR2 reads ANQGSEA. This CDR3 spans 15 amino acids. Trimming cost V 5 bases and J 2 bases; bases outside gene matches: 10.

The rearrangement joins TRBV15 to TRBJ2-1; the match to TRBD2 covers 9 bases. Germline-derived CDR1 and CDR2 are LNHNV and YYDKDF (reference sequence). The V gene end was trimmed by 9 bases and the J gene end by 5 bases; junction bases not matched to a gene: 5. The CDR3 runs to 13 residues. CDR3 coding DNA: TGTGCCACTAGCGGGAGTCTGGACAATGAGCAGTTCTTC. It specifies CATSGSLDNEQFF.

This clone was recorded once. The V and J genes are TRBV5-4 and TRBJ2-7, with a weak D call TRBD2 (6 bases). Germline V gene sequence: CDR1 SGHNT, CDR2 YYREEE (reference sequence). The CDR3 runs 13 residues. Trimming took 4 bases from V and 4 from J, leaving 12 bases between them. Written as DNA, the CDR3 is TGTGCCAGCAGCATGGCAGGAGGGTACGAGCAGTACTTC. It codes for CASSMAGGYEQYF.

This clone was found once. V usage is TRBV21-1 and J usage is TRBJ2-1; the D call in the table, TRBD2, was not verified against the DNA. TRBV21-1 is listed as a pseudogene. This CDR3 comprises 16 residues. CDR3: CASSAGLAATYNEQFF. Written as DNA, the CDR3 is TGTGCCAGCAGCGCAGGACTAGCGGCAACCTACAATGAGCAGTTCTTC.